The 6 T cell receptor beta chains in this list originate from one sample, sequenced in a study of T cell responses to AZD1222 COVID-19 vaccine. Only in-frame clones appear in the TCRdb table, and some are missing; sequencing was by immunoSEQ multiplex PCR. The data contain tens of thousands of clones, roughly 90% of them singletons. The sequencing used peripheral blood, collected on day 0 of AZD1222 vaccination. The receptors shown here come from an adult in good health.

This chain uses TRBV19 with TRBJ2-3; 12 nucleotides line up with TRBD1. V dropped 6 bases and J dropped 4; count of bases not matched to a gene: 8. The CDR3 spans 16 residues. Germline values: CDR1 LNHDA, CDR2 SQIVND (reference sequence). The CDR3 DNA is TGTGCCAGTAGCCCGGGACAGGGGGCTTTTGCAGATACGCAGTATTTT. Protein: CASSPGQGAFADTQYF. The full variable domain, in which reference TRBV19 and TRBJ2-3 provide the parts outside the CDR3, is DGGITQSPKYLFRKEGQNVTLSCEQNLNHDAMYWYRQDPGQGLRLIYYSQIVNDFQKGDIAEGYSVSREKKESFPLTVTSAQKNPTAFYLCASSPGQGAFADTQYFGPGTRLTVL.

The V gene is TRBV6-5, the J gene TRBJ1-5; unclear D gene. The CDR3 is 15 residues long. Between the trimmed V and J ends, which lost 6 bases and 2 bases, there was a span of 14 bases. Per germline, CDR1 MNHEY and CDR2 SVGAGI. CDR3 bases: TGTGCCAGCAGACGGACGCATCAGGGCAATCAGCCCCAGCATTTT. Translated: CASRRTHQGNQPQHF.

The chain links TRBV12-5 to TRBJ1-2; D gene uncertain. Germline loops: CDR1 LGHNT, CDR2 FRNRAP. This CDR3 is 14 amino acids long. Trimming shortened V by 1 base and J by 3 bases, and 9 bases separated the two germline ends. The CDR3: CASGLDSLYYGYTF. The CDR3 region has the DNA TGTGCTAGTGGTTTGGATTCTTTGTACTATGGCTACACCTTC.

This chain links TRBV18 with TRBJ1-1; D is uncertain. The germline CDR1 and CDR2 sequences are KGHSH and LQKENI. V gave up 2 bases and J gave up 2 bases, with 3 bases separating them. There are 12 residues in the CDR3. CDR3 sequence reads: CASSPDNTEAFF. The DNA of the CDR3 is TGTGCCAGCTCACCAGATAACACTGAAGCTTTCTTT.

This clone was detected only once. CDR3 protein: CASSGSRETQPQHF. The DNA of the CDR3 is TGTGCCAGCAGCGGGAGCAGAGAGACACAGCCCCAGCATTTT. The V call is TRBV6-5, the J call TRBJ1-5; D unresolved. This CDR3 has 14 amino acids. Per germline, CDR1 MNHEY and CDR2 SVGAGI. V shed 6 bases and J shed 7 bases, with 16 bases lying between them.

This clone occurred once. The CDR3, as DNA: TGTGCCAGCAGCGGGACTAGCGGGGGGGCATTTACAGCAGATACGCAGTATTTT. This translates into CASSGTSGGAFTADTQYF. This chain links TRBV2 with TRBJ2-3; TRBD2 matches 16 bases. Trimming cost V 6 bases and J 4 bases; bases outside gene matches: 10. Germline CDR1 and CDR2: SNHLY and FYNNEI. CDR3 length: 18 amino acids.